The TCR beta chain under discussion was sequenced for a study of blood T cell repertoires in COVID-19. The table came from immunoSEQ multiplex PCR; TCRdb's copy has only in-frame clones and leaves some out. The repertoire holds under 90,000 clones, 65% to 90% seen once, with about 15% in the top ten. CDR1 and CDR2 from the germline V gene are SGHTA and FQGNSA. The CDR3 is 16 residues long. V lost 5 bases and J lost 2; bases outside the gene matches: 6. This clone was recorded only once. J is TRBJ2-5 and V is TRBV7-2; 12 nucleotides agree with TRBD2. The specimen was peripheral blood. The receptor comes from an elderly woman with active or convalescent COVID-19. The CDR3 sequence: CASSDTGLAGQETQYF. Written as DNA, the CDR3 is TGTGCCAGCAGCGACACGGGACTAGCGGGTCAAGAGACCCAGTACTTC.